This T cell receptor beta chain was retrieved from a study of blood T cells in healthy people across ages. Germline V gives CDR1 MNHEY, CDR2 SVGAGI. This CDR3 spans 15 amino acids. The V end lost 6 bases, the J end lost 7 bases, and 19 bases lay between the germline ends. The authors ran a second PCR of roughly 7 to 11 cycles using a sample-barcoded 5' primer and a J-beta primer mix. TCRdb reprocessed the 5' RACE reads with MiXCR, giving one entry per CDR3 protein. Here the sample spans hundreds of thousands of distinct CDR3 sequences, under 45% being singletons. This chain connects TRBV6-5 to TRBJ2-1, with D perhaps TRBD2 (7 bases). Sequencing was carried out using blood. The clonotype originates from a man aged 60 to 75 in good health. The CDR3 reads CASSPRGAPGNEQFF. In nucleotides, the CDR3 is TGTGCCAGCAGCCCCCGGGGGGCCCCGGGGAATGAGCAGTTCTTC.